Following are 21 T cell receptor beta chains from one sample sequenced in a study of T cell responses to AZD1222 COVID-19 vaccine. Using immunoSEQ multiplex PCR, the repertoire was profiled, and TCRdb retains in-frame clones only, with some absent. This table has 210,000 or so clones, about 93% appearing once. Sequencing was performed on peripheral blood, taken on day 0 of MenACWY control vaccination. These receptors originate from an adult in good health.

This rearrangement joins TRBV3-1 (or the pseudogene TRBV3-2) to TRBJ1-1; D gene unclear. The V gene lost 4 bases and the J gene lost 0 bases, with 6 bases spanning the gap. Germline CDR1 reads LGHDT; CDR2 reads YNNKEL (reference sequence). The CDR3 is 13 residues long. The CDR3 protein is CASSPDVNTEAFF. In DNA form, the CDR3 reads TGTGCCAGCAGCCCGGATGTGAACACTGAAGCTTTCTTT.

The rearrangement joins TRBV5-1 to TRBJ2-2; TRBD2 agrees at 12 bases. J lost 0 bases, V lost 2 bases, and 2 bases had no gene match. The CDR3 consists of 17 residues. Germline V CDR1 and CDR2: SGHRS, YFSETQ. The CDR3, as DNA: TGCGCCAGCAGCTTCGGACTAGCGGGGACGAACACCGGGGAGCTGTTTTTT. Its translation: CASSFGLAGTNTGELFF.

CDR3 bases: TGTGCCAGCTCACCACGGACTCTGTACGAGCAGTACTTC. Amino acids: CASSPRTLYEQYF. This rearrangement joins TRBV18 to TRBJ2-7, with a possible D match to TRBD2 (5 bases). The germline CDR1 and CDR2 sequences are KGHSH and LQKENI. Trimming took off 1 base at V and 4 bases at J, with 8 bases between the two ends. The length of the CDR3 is 13 residues. The whole variable domain, filled in from reference TRBV18 and TRBJ2-7, reads NAGVMQNPRHLVRRRGQEARLRCSPMKGHSHVYWYRQLPEEGLKFMVYLQKENIIDESGMPKERFSAEFPKEGPSILRIQQVVRGDSAAYFCASSPRTLYEQYFGPGTRLTVT.

The chain combines TRBV9 with TRBJ2-6; D not certain. Germline assignment: CDR1 SGDLS and CDR2 YYNGEE. Trimming stripped 4 bases from V and 5 bases from J, with 16 bases between. The CDR3 covers 16 residues. The CDR3 here is CASSRSSSVRANVLTF. The CDR3 region has the DNA TGTGCCAGCAGCCGATCGTCGAGTGTAAGGGCCAACGTCCTGACTTTC.

This chain's CDR3 is CASSPGQANTEAFF. As DNA, the CDR3 is TGTGCCAGCAGCCCGGGACAGGCGAACACTGAAGCTTTCTTT. This chain joins TRBV7-9 and TRBJ1-1; TRBD1 matches at 8 bases. The CDR3 has 14 residues. Looked up from germline, CDR1 is SEHNR and CDR2 is FQNEAQ (reference sequence). Losses at the gene ends were 5 bases for V and 1 base for J; bases not matched to a gene: 3.

In its sample, this clone was seen once. V and J are TRBV9 and TRBJ2-2, with 8 nucleotides matching TRBD2. After removal of 0 bases from V and 6 bases from J, the junction contained 10 bases not matched to a gene. CDR3 length: 17 residues. CDR1 and CDR2 (germline): SGDLS, YYNGEE. DNA of the CDR3: TGTGCCAGCAGCGTAGGGGATTCCCTTAGCGGGGCCGGGGAGCTGTTTTTT. This translates into CASSVGDSLSGAGELFF.

The genes are TRBV27 and TRBJ1-4, with 7 bases that match TRBD1. Trimming removed 6 bases from V and 4 bases from J; junction bases left unmatched: 5. The CDR3 length is 14 residues. Germline V gives CDR1 MNHEY, CDR2 SMNVEV (reference sequence). CDR3 coding DNA: TGTGCCAGCAGGGGGACAGTCCGTAATGAAAAACTGTTTTTT. Its protein product is CASRGTVRNEKLFF.

The chain employs TRBV19 and TRBJ1-6; D gene uncertain. With 1 base removed from V and 7 bases from J, the gap between germline ends came to 8 bases. Germline loops: CDR1 LNHDA, CDR2 SQIVND (reference sequence). The CDR3 runs 14 residues. The chain's CDR3 is CASSIVLWNSPLHF. In DNA form, the CDR3 reads TGTGCCAGTAGTATAGTCTTATGGAATTCACCCCTCCACTTT.

CDR3 residues: CASSGGQAGSYNSPLHF. In DNA, the CDR3 is TGTGCCAGCAGCGGCGGACAGGCTGGCTCCTATAATTCACCCCTCCACTTT. V is TRBV9 and J is TRBJ1-6, with 7 bases identical to TRBD1. Germline V gene sequence: CDR1 SGDLS, CDR2 YYNGEE. The CDR3 has 17 amino acids. V shed 3 bases and J 0 bases; nucleotides not matched to a gene: 6.

This clone was seen once. This sequence joins TRBV5-4 and TRBJ2-1; D unresolved. This CDR3 has 12 residues. Germline V gene data show CDR1 as SGHNT and CDR2 as YYREEE (reference sequence). Between the trimmed V and J ends, which lost 3 bases and 12 bases, there was a span of 13 bases. The CDR3 nucleotides read TGTGCCAGCAGCTCCCCAGGTCGCGGGCAGTTCTTC. Translating it yields CASSSPGRGQFF.

CDR3 sequence: CASSALLAGRASDTQYF. CDR3 sequence (DNA): TGCGCCAGCAGCGCCCTCTTGGCAGGGAGGGCCTCCGATACGCAGTATTTT. The chain joins TRBV10-2 to TRBJ2-3; TRBD2 agrees at 7 bases. The CDR3 extends over 17 amino acids. V lost 6 bases and J lost 6; bases outside the gene matches: 18. The germline CDR1 and CDR2 sequences are WSHSY and SAAADI.

The chain combines TRBV30 with TRBJ1-5; D gene unclear. Deletions cut 2 bases from V and 4 bases from J, with 6 bases between. The CDR3 totals 12 residues. Germline values: CDR1 GTSNPN, CDR2 SVGIG (reference sequence). The CDR3 loop is CAWSPSNQPQHF. For the CDR3, the DNA is TGTGCCTGGAGTCCTTCGAATCAGCCCCAGCATTTT.

The genes are TRBV18 and TRBJ2-7; no definite D call. V was pared by 1 base and J by 5 bases, with 15 bases between. The germline CDR1 and CDR2 sequences are KGHSH and LQKENI. The CDR3 sequence is 15 residues long. DNA of the CDR3: TGTGCCAGCTCACCACTTCCGGGCCTCCGGGACGAGCAGTACTTC. Protein product: CASSPLPGLRDEQYF.

The V call is TRBV10-3, the J call TRBJ1-2; 7 positions agree with TRBD1. The CDR3 sequence is 17 residues long. Germline trimming cut 2 bases from V and 3 bases from J; bases unmatched to any gene: 12. Germline values: CDR1 ENHRY, CDR2 SYGVKD. This chain's CDR3 is CAISEGGTARFYYGYTF. CDR3 bases: TGTGCCATCAGTGAGGGGGGGACAGCGAGATTCTACTATGGCTACACCTTC.

The CDR3 protein is CASSTGLAGNNEQFF. In nucleotides, the CDR3 is TGTGCCAGCAGCACGGGACTAGCGGGGAACAATGAGCAGTTCTTC. The chain employs TRBV7-3 and TRBJ2-1; 13 positions agree with TRBD2. After removal of 5 bases from V and 5 bases from J, the junction contained 3 bases not matched to a gene. Germline V gene sequence: CDR1 SGHTA, CDR2 FQGTGA. The CDR3 covers 15 residues.

The rearrangement joins TRBV27 to TRBJ1-1; tentative D call: TRBD1 (5 bases). The CDR3 totals 14 residues. The germline gives CDR1 MNHEY, CDR2 SMNVEV (reference sequence). V lost 7 bases to trimming and J lost 0 bases, with 12 bases between them. In nucleotides, the CDR3 is TGTGCCAGCACCCGGGGACCGCTGAACACTGAAGCTTTCTTT. Translation gives CASTRGPLNTEAFF.

This clone was recorded a few times. At the DNA level, this CDR3 is encoded by other sequences in the same sample as well. The chain has TRBV19 and TRBJ2-7; D is ambiguous. Trimming removed 6 bases at V and 0 bases at J, with 27 bases between. The germline gives CDR1 LNHDA, CDR2 SQIVND (reference sequence). The CDR3 is 19 residues long. The CDR3 DNA reads TGTGCCAGTAGCATAACACCTTTCGAGCCTACGGCGAGCTCCTACGAGCAGTACTTC. This sequence encodes CASSITPFEPTASSYEQYF.

This clone is a singleton in its sample. This sequence joins TRBV2 and TRBJ2-7; a weak D match, TRBD1 (6 bases). Germline CDR1 reads SNHLY; CDR2 reads FYNNEI. Trimming cost V 8 bases and J 2 bases, with 16 bases left between them. CDR3 length: 14 residues. Written as DNA, the CDR3 is TGTGCCAGCTCCCCCAGGGGTTTGCCCTACGAGCAGTACTTC. This sequence encodes CASSPRGLPYEQYF. Variable domain in full (rest from reference TRBV2 and TRBJ2-7): EPEVTQTPSHQVTQMGQEVILRCVPISNHLYFYWYRQILGQKVEFLVSFYNNEISEKSEIFDDQFSVERPDGSNFTLKIRSTKLEDSAMYFCASSPRGLPYEQYFGPGTRLTVT.

This clone was seen once. Distinct nucleotide sequences in the sample also encode this CDR3. The CDR3 region has the DNA TGTGCCTGGAGCGTTCGTGGTGAGCAGTACTTC. Translation gives CAWSVRGEQYF. The chain employs TRBV30 and TRBJ2-7; D unclear. Germline CDR1 and CDR2: GTSNPN and SVGIG (reference sequence). The ends were cut back, 3 bases at V and 7 bases at J, with 10 bases in the middle. CDR3 length: 11 residues.

The CDR3 protein is CASKRNVAGGIYGYTF. The CDR3 DNA reads as TGTGCCAGCAAAAGAAACGTGGCGGGGGGTATCTATGGCTACACCTTC. The chain links TRBV2 to TRBJ1-2; possible D gene TRBD1, 5 bases. CDR1 and CDR2 from the germline V gene are SNHLY and FYNNEI. This CDR3 spans 16 amino acids. Trimming shortened V by 7 bases and J by 4 bases, and 22 bases separated the two germline ends.

J is TRBJ2-5 and V is TRBV18; the D is unclear. The germline V and J ends were trimmed by 5 bases and 0 bases, with 13 bases remaining between them. Germline V CDR1 and CDR2: KGHSH, LQKENI. The CDR3 covers 15 residues. CDR3 sequence reads: CASSARGLYQETQYF. The CDR3 DNA sequence: TGTGCCAGCTCAGCCCGAGGTTTGTACCAAGAGACCCAGTACTTC.